The clone carrying this TCR beta chain was detected a few times. The repertoire was sequenced with immunoSEQ multiplex PCR; TCRdb's copy has only in-frame clones and lacks some. The data show fewer than 90,000 clones, with 80% to 90% seen just once and roughly 0.8% held by the top ten. These data are taken from a study of OX40 agonist ivuxolimab in advanced cancers. Study-level background: Patients in the trial were receiving intravenous ivuxolimab every 2 weeks, at doses of 0.01 to 10 mg/kg. Patients with hepatocellular carcinoma, melanoma, renal cell or head and neck cancer made up the dose-escalation patients.

Germline V gene lookup returns CDR1 SGHRS and CDR2 YFSETQ. The CDR3 is 16 residues long. J lost 4 bases, V lost 4 bases, and 10 bases had no gene match. The J gene is TRBJ1-1, the V gene TRBV5-1; the match to TRBD1 covers 10 bases. This clonotype was sampled from an adult with an advanced solid tumor such as melanoma, head and neck, liver or kidney cancer. The source material was CD4+ or CD8+ T cells sorted from blood, sampled in a trial of the OX40 agonist ivuxolimab. CDR3 amino acids: CASSHQGTGEGTEAFF. The CDR3 region has the DNA TGCGCCAGCAGCCACCAAGGGACAGGGGAGGGCACTGAAGCTTTCTTT.